A selection of T cell receptor beta chains follows, all from one sample in a study of blood T cell repertoires in COVID-19. Assay: immunoSEQ multiplex PCR; the TCRdb copy retains only in-frame clones and omits some. Here the sample spans roughly 180,000 clones, around four fifths being singletons. The specimen was peripheral blood. These receptor sequences come from a middle-aged woman with COVID-19, enrolled during active disease. The conserved cysteine and the conserved F or W are not part of the CDR3 here. D genes are given only for firm matches.

TRBV19	TRBJ2-7	-	ASSIFRGLPTYEQY
TRBV28	TRBJ2-7	TRBD2	ASSFSSGTYEQY
TRBV9	TRBJ1-6	-	ASSEDAGGTSPLH
TRBV19	TRBJ1-5	-	ASTQDGGRNQPQH
TRBV4-2	TRBJ2-2	TRBD1	ASSQGTGGAGELF
TRBV7-8	TRBJ1-6	TRBD1	ASSRGGAHSYNSPLH
TRBV28	TRBJ1-3	-	AGGTAPGNTIY
TRBV7-9	TRBJ2-7	-	ASSSFLSYDGEQY
TRBV7-3	TRBJ2-5	TRBD2	ASSLGLAEGEETQY
TRBV7-7	TRBJ2-1	TRBD1	ASSPSRQGEQF
TRBV28	TRBJ1-4	-	ASRDYSAVNEKLF
TRBV7-9	TRBJ1-2	-	ASSPVGAAYGYT
TRBV7-8	TRBJ2-7	TRBD1	ASRQGQGGRSEQY
TRBV19	TRBJ2-5	-	ASSLAPTGPGRRETQY
TRBV12-5	TRBJ1-2	-	ASGPSDQGIAGYT
TRBV7-9	TRBJ2-7	-	ASSPQVTSGKQY
TRBV5-6	TRBJ2-1	TRBD2	ASSFRSSGLRSYNEQF
TRBV5-6	TRBJ2-1	-	ASSLGGEQF
TRBV27	TRBJ2-7	-	ASSPRQQTYSYEQY
TRBV19	TRBJ1-5	TRBD1	ASSWSGTGDQPQH
TRBV5-1	TRBJ2-7	-	ASTYPGRYEQY
TRBV6-1	TRBJ1-2	TRBD1	ASSDTGGNNYGYT
TRBV6-5	TRBJ2-2	-	ASSYSTRNTGELF
TRBV24-1	TRBJ1-5	TRBD1	ATSGGPYSNQPQH
TRBV27	TRBJ1-6	-	ASTQTGRTPLH
TRBV28	TRBJ2-5	-	ASSPLVMAFQETQY
TRBV7-9	TRBJ1-2	TRBD1	ASSLVGTGYGYT
TRBV6-5	TRBJ1-2	-	ASSPYYRAGNGYT
TRBV19	TRBJ1-2	TRBD1	ARWTGFGYGYT
TRBV12-3/TRBV12-4	TRBJ2-7	-	ASTRGDEQY
TRBV19	TRBJ1-2	TRBD1	ASSGGQGSGKNT
TRBV7-3	TRBJ2-1	TRBD2	ASSRGLAGGNEQF
TRBV28	TRBJ1-1	-	ASTITGKNTEAF
TRBV27	TRBJ1-1	-	ASSLGGRATEAF
TRBV5-6	TRBJ1-5	TRBD1	ASSREGQGYSNQPQH
TRBV7-9	TRBJ2-3	-	ASSLAYRSTDTQY
TRBV27	TRBJ1-4	-	ASSLTGGREKLF
TRBV7-6	TRBJ2-5	TRBD2	ASSSSGGGQETQY
TRBV7-3	TRBJ1-2	-	ASSSAPDSTYGYT
TRBV7-9	TRBJ2-2	TRBD2	ASSLASGLADRNTGELF
TRBV4-1	TRBJ2-5	TRBD2	ASSTRRGGETQY
TRBV5-1	TRBJ1-2	-	ASSLEGQANYGYT
TRBV20-1	TRBJ2-1	TRBD2	SASGGLAGFNEQF
TRBV6-5	TRBJ2-7	TRBD2	ASSRTSDYEQY
TRBV4-1	TRBJ2-7	-	ASSQGTPLFYEQY
TRBV27	TRBJ2-5	-	ASSFRGETQY
TRBV5-1	TRBJ2-1	TRBD2	ASTLIAGGRNEQF
TRBV2	TRBJ2-1	TRBD2	ASSSAGTSVREQF
TRBV3-1/TRBV3-2	TRBJ1-6	TRBD1	ASSPTGGNSPLH
TRBV3-1/TRBV3-2	TRBJ1-1	TRBD1	ASSLQGSTEAF
TRBV10-3	TRBJ1-2	-	AIRDRLGGYT
TRBV3-1/TRBV3-2	TRBJ1-6	-	ASSQGGTTNSPLH
TRBV7-3	TRBJ2-1	-	ASSRYREPYNEQF
TRBV2	TRBJ2-7	TRBD2	ATHPGTSGSEQY
TRBV10-2	TRBJ1-6	-	ASLSHGSSYNSPLH
TRBV10-1	TRBJ1-3	-	ASSDGGLYSGNTIY
TRBV2	TRBJ1-2	-	ASSEARGPNGYT